This TCR beta chain was sequenced during a study of Tregs in tolerant kidney transplant recipients. The CDR3 sequence is 17 residues long. V lost 5 bases to trimming and J lost 1 base; unmatched junction nucleotides: 8. Per the germline V gene, CDR1 is LNHDA and CDR2 is SQIVND (reference sequence). Assay used: immunoSEQ multiplex PCR; TCRdb lists only in-frame clones, some missing. The table shows roughly 64,000 clones, with around 87% occurring only once. The nonmyeloablative bone marrow transplants came from related graft donors, with transient mixed chimerism. This receptor was obtained from a human patient who received a combined kidney and bone marrow transplant. Some T cells may have originated in the graft donor. J is TRBJ2-4 and V is TRBV19, with TRBD1 matching over 10 bases. The sequences come from CD4+ T cells from blood (PBMCs), collected 6 months after the transplant. The CDR3 reads CASSSLGTGAAKNIQYF. DNA for the CDR3: TGTGCCAGTAGTTCCCTGGGGACAGGGGCGGCCAAAAACATTCAGTACTTC.